This T cell receptor beta chain was observed in a study of T cell changes during pregnancy in multiple sclerosis. This clone was recorded only once. Germline V gene lookup returns CDR1 MNHNS and CDR2 SASEGT. J lost 7 bases, V lost 7 bases, and 7 bases had no gene match. The CDR3 has 14 residues. Produced via immunoSEQ multiplex PCR; TCRdb's table is partial and in-frame only. Of about 70,000 clones listed, 75% to 95% are singletons. This specimen was peripheral blood, taken in the first trimester of pregnancy. This TCR was sampled from a female donor with multiple sclerosis, enrolled in a pregnancy study. V gene TRBV6-1 combines with J gene TRBJ2-1, with 10 bases matching TRBD2. The CDR3 nucleotides are TGTGCCAGCACCATGCGGACTAGCGGAAATGAGCAGTTCTTC. Translating gives CASTMRTSGNEQFF.